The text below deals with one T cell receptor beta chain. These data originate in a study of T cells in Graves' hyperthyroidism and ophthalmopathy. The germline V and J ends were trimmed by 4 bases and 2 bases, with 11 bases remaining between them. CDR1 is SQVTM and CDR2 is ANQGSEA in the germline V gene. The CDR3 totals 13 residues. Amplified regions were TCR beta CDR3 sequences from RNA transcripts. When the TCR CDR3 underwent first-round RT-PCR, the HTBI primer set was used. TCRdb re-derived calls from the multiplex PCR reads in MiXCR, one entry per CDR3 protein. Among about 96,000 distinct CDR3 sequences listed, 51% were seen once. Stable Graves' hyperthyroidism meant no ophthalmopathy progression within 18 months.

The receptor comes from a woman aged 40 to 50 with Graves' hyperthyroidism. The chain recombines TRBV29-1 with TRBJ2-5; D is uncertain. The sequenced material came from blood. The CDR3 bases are TGCAGCGTTGTGGGAACACCTCAAGAGACCCAGTACTTC. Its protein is CSVVGTPQETQYF.